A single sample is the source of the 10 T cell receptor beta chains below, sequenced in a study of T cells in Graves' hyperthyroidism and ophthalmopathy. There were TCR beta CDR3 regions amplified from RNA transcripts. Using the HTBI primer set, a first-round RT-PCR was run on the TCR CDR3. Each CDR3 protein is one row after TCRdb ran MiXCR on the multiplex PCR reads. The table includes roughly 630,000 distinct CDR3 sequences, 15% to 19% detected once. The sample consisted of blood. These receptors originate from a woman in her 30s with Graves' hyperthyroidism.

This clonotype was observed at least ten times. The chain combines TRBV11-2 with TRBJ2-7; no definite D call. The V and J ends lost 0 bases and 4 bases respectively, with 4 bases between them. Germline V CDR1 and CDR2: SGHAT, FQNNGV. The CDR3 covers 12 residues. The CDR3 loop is CASSLDVYEQYF. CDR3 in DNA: TGTGCCAGCAGCTTAGATGTTTACGAGCAGTACTTC.

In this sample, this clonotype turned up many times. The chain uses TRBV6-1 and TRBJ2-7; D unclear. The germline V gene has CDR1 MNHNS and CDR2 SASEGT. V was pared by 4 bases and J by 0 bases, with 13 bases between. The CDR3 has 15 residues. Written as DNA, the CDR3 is TGTGCCAGCAGTGGCGGACGGCAGCCCTCCTACGAGCAGTACTTC. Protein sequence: CASSGGRQPSYEQYF.

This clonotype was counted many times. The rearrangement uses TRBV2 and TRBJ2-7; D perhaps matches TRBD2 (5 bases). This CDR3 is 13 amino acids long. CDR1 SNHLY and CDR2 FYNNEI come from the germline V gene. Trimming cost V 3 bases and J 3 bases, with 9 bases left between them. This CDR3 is CASSDERIYEQYF. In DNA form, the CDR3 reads TGTGCCAGCAGTGACGAGCGGATCTACGAGCAGTACTTC.

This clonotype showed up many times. CDR3 amino acids: CASAGVGTDTQYF. In DNA, the CDR3 is TGTGCCAGCGCGGGAGTCGGCACAGATACGCAGTATTTT. The V and J genes are TRBV6-2 or TRBV6-3 and TRBJ2-3, with 7 bases matching TRBD2. V was pared by 8 bases and J by 1 base, with 3 bases of the junction left unmatched. Germline CDR1 reads MNHEY; CDR2 reads SVGEGT. There are 13 residues in the CDR3.

This CDR3 reads CASSNTPLAANYEQYF. DNA for the CDR3: TGTGCCAGCAGCAACACTCCCTTGGCCGCCAATTACGAGCAGTACTTC. The rearrangement links TRBV7-9 to TRBJ2-7; D is ambiguous. V lost 5 bases to trimming and J lost 4 bases, with 21 bases between them. Germline V lookup: CDR1 SEHNR, CDR2 FQNEAQ (reference sequence). The CDR3 length is 16 residues. Full variable domain (rest looked up from reference TRBV7-9 and TRBJ2-7): DTGVSQNPRHKITKRGQNVTFRCDPISEHNRLYWYRQTLGQGPEFLTYFQNEAQLEKSRLLSDRFSAERPKGSFSTLEIQRTEQGDSAMYLCASSNTPLAANYEQYFGPGTRLTVT.

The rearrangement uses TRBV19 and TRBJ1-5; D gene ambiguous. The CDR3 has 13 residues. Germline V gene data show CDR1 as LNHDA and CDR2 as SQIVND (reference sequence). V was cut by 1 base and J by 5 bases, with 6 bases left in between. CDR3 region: CASSIAEDQPQHF. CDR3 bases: TGTGCCAGTAGTATAGCGGAGGATCAGCCCCAGCATTTT.

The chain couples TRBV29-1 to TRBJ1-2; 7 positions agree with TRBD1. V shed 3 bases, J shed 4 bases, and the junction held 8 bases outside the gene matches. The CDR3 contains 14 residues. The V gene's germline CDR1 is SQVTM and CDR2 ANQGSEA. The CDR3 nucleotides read TGCAGCGTTGACAAGGCAGGGGGAGCCTATGGCTACACCTTC. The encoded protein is CSVDKAGGAYGYTF. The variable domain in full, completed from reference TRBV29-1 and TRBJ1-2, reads SAVISQKPSRDICQRGTSLTIQCQVDSQVTMMFWYRQQPGQSLTLIATANQGSEATYESGFVIDKFPISRPNLTFSTLTVSNMSPEDSSIYLCSVDKAGGAYGYTFGSGTRLTVV.

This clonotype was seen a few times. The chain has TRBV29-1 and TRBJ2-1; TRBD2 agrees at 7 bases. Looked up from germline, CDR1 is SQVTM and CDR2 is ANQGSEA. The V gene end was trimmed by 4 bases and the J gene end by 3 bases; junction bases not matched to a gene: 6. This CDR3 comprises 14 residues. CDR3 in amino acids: CSVVGGSLYNEQFF. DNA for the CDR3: TGCAGCGTTGTAGGCGGGAGCCTCTACAATGAGCAGTTCTTC.

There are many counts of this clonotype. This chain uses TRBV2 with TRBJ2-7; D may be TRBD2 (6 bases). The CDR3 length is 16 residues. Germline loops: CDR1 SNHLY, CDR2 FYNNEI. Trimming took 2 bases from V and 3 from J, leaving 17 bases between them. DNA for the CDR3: TGTGCCAGCAGTGAAAAGGGCGGCGGGACTCTCTACGAGCAGTACTTC. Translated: CASSEKGGGTLYEQYF.

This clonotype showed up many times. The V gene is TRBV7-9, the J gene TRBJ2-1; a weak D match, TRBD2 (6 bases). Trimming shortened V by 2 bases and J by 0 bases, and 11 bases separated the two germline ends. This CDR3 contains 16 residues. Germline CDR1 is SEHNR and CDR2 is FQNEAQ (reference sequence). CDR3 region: CASSLIGGSSYNEQFF. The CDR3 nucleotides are TGTGCCAGCAGCTTAATCGGAGGGAGCTCCTACAATGAGCAGTTCTTC.